These 14 T cell receptor beta chains were sequenced from one sample in a study of beta chain features in type 1 diabetes. Expressed TCRB transcripts were sequenced because the isolated RNA had all been reverse transcribed beforehand. Clones were read by immunoSEQ multiplex PCR, and TCRdb kept only the in-frame ones, dropping some. Seen here are some 410,000 clones, roughly an eighth observed once, and the top ten hold approximately 0.05%. Input material: naive CD4+ T cells from blood. All receptors derive from a woman between 18 and 29 years old in good health.

This clone came up a few times. V usage is TRBV21-1 and J usage is TRBJ2-5; TRBD2 was called by the table and not checked on the DNA. TRBV21-1 is deemed a pseudogene. CDR3 length: 16 residues. This CDR3 reads CASSKIRRYKIETQYF. The CDR3 DNA is TGTGCCAGCAGCAAAATTCGGAGGTATAAGATAGAGACCCAGTACTTC.

The genes are TRBV27 and TRBJ2-3; D is uncertain. V was shortened by 2 bases and J by 8 bases, with 8 bases between the two germline ends. In germline, CDR1 is MNHEY, CDR2 SMNVEV (reference sequence). The CDR3 loop spans 12 amino acids. The CDR3 sequence is CASSLNRGTQYF. Here the CDR3 DNA reads TGTGCCAGCAGTTTAAATCGCGGTACGCAGTATTTT.

The chain is built from TRBV9 and TRBJ1-2; D remains unclear. CDR1 is SGDLS and CDR2 is YYNGEE in the germline V gene. CDR3 length: 13 residues. Trimming stripped 5 bases from V and 1 base from J, with 9 bases between. CDR3 loop: CASSIEDNYGYTF. The CDR3 DNA follows: TGTGCCAGCAGTATCGAGGATAACTATGGCTACACCTTC. The full variable domain, its missing parts supplied by reference TRBV9 and TRBJ1-2, is DSGVTQTPKHLITATGQRVTLRCSPRSGDLSVYWYQQSLDQGLQFLIQYYNGEERAKGNILERFSAQQFPDLHSELNLSSLELGDSALYFCASSIEDNYGYTFGSGTRLTVV.

The chain couples TRBV11-2 to TRBJ2-1; TRBD1 might be the D (6 bases). This CDR3 is 15 amino acids long. Trimming removed 4 bases from V and 1 base from J, with 11 bases in between. The germline V gene has CDR1 SGHAT and CDR2 FQNNGV. Here the CDR3 DNA reads TGTGCCAGCAGCTCGACAGGTTATTCCTACAATGAGCAGTTCTTC. Its translation is CASSSTGYSYNEQFF.

This clone has a handful of counts. V is TRBV29-1 and J is TRBJ2-3; 16 positions match TRBD2. Germline V gene data show CDR1 as SQVTM and CDR2 as ANQGSEA. This CDR3 comprises 16 residues. V shed 4 bases and J 6 bases; nucleotides not matched to a gene: 7. The CDR3: CSVAPGTSGRGDTQYF. The CDR3 DNA reads as TGCAGCGTTGCCCCCGGGACTAGCGGGAGGGGGGATACGCAGTATTTT.

This clone was counted a few times. The chain is built from TRBV7-2 and TRBJ2-5; D is ambiguous. The V gene lost 2 bases and the J gene lost 2 bases, with 6 bases spanning the gap. Germline lookup yields CDR1 SGHTA and CDR2 FQGNSA. The CDR3 contains 13 residues. In DNA form, the CDR3 reads TGTGCCAGCAGCTTACGCATGCAAGAGACCCAGTACTTC. As protein: CASSLRMQETQYF. The variable domain in full, completed from reference TRBV7-2 and TRBJ2-5, reads GAGVSQSPSNKVTEKGKDVELRCDPISGHTALYWYRQSLGQGLEFLIYFQGNSAPDKSGLPSDRFSAERTGGSVSTLTIQRTQQEDSAVYLCASSLRMQETQYFGPGTRLLVL.

This chain uses TRBV19 with TRBJ1-5, with TRBD1 matching 8 bases. This CDR3 has 14 amino acids. With 3 bases clipped from V and 7 bases from J, the junction kept 5 bases outside the gene matches. The germline gives CDR1 LNHDA, CDR2 SQIVND (reference sequence). The CDR3 is CASSIEDRAQPQHF. The CDR3 DNA reads TGTGCCAGTAGTATTGAGGACAGGGCCCAGCCCCAGCATTTT.

CDR3 loop: CASSLLGQETQYF. CDR3 nucleotides: TGTGCCAGCAGTTTGCTGGGGCAAGAGACCCAGTACTTC. This chain joins TRBV27 and TRBJ2-5; D remains ambiguous. The V end was cut by 3 bases, the J end by 2 bases, with 7 bases between. Germline loops: CDR1 MNHEY, CDR2 SMNVEV (reference sequence). The CDR3 is 13 residues long.

This clone was seen only a few times. The chain joins TRBV14 to TRBJ2-7, with TRBD2 matching 7 bases. Germline CDR1 reads SGHDN; CDR2 reads FVKESK. This CDR3 has 14 amino acids. The V segment lost 4 bases and the J segment 6 bases; nucleotides outside the gene matches: 9. The CDR3 reads CASSPLLGGTEQYF. DNA for the CDR3: TGTGCCAGCAGCCCACTTCTCGGGGGGACCGAGCAGTACTTC.

The gene calls are TRBV4-3 and TRBJ2-4; D possibly corresponds to TRBD1 (5 bases). Germline loops: CDR1 LGHNA, CDR2 YSLEER. Trimming stripped 1 base from V and 5 bases from J, with 12 bases between. The CDR3 loop spans 15 amino acids. DNA of the CDR3: TGCGCCAGCAGCCAAGGGCCAGGGCACCAAAACATTCAGTACTTC. It translates to CASSQGPGHQNIQYF.

V usage is TRBV20-1 and J usage is TRBJ2-5, with D unresolved. Germline V CDR1 and CDR2: DFQATT, SNEGSKA (reference sequence). V shed 7 bases and J shed 5 bases, with 11 bases lying between them. This CDR3 spans 11 amino acids. The CDR3 region is CSGPLGETQYF. CDR3 DNA sequence: TGCAGTGGGCCTCTGGGGGAGACCCAGTACTTC.

This clone was observed a handful of times. The chain recombines TRBV7-2 with TRBJ2-3; D might be TRBD1 or TRBD2, each matching 5 bases. Germline V lookup: CDR1 SGHTA, CDR2 FQGNSA. There are 12 residues in the CDR3. V was cut by 4 bases and J by 8 bases, with 10 bases left in between. The CDR3 region has the DNA TGTGCCAGCAGCTCCTATGGGGGTACGCAGTATTTT. Protein sequence: CASSSYGGTQYF. Full variable domain (outside the CDR3, taken from reference TRBV7-2 and TRBJ2-3): GAGVSQSPSNKVTEKGKDVELRCDPISGHTALYWYRQSLGQGLEFLIYFQGNSAPDKSGLPSDRFSAERTGGSVSTLTIQRTQQEDSAVYLCASSSYGGTQYFGPGTRLTVL.

This clone was counted a few times. The chain employs TRBV7-7 and TRBJ2-2; 9 bases are a match to TRBD1. This CDR3 spans 15 amino acids. V was clipped by 5 bases and J by 3 bases; unmatched bases: 4. CDR1 and CDR2 (germline): SSHAT, FNYEAQ (reference sequence). In DNA form, the CDR3 reads TGTGCCAGCAGCCCGGGACAGGGCTACACCGGGGAGCTGTTTTTT. This gives the protein CASSPGQGYTGELFF.

The rearrangement links TRBV21-1 to TRBJ2-3; TRBD2, the table's D call, lacks a check against the DNA. TRBV21-1 is a recognized pseudogene. This CDR3 region has 16 residues. The CDR3 nucleotides are TGTGCCAGCAGCGACCCCGGTGGCGGGAGCACAGATACGCAGTATTTT. This codes for CASSDPGGGSTDTQYF.